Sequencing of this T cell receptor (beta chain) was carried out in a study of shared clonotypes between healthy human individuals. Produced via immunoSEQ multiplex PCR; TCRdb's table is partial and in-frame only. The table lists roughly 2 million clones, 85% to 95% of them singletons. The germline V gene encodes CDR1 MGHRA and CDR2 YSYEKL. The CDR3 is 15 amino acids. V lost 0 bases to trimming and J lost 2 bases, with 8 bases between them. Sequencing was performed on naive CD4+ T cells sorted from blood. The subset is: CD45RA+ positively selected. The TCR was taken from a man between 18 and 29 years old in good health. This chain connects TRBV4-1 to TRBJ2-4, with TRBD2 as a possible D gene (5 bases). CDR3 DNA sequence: TGCGCCAGCAGCCAAGACACCGGGACCAAAAACATTCAGTACTTC. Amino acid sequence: CASSQDTGTKNIQYF.